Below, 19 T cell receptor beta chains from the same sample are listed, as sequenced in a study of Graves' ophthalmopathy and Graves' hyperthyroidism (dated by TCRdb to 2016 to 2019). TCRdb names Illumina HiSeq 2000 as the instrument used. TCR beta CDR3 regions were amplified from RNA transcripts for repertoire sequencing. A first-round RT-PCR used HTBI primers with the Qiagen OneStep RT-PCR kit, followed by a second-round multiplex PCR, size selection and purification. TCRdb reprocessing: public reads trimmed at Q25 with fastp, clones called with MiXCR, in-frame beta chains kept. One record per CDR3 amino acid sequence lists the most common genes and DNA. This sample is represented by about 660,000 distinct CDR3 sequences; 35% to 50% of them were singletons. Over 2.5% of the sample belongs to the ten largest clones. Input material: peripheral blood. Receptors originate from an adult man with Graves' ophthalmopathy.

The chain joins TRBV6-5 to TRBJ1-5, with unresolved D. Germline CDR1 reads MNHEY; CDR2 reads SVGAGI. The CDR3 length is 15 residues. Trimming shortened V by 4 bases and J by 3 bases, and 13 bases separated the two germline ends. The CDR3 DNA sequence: TGTGCCAGCAGTTTCAGGTCCAAAATCAATCAGCCCCAGCATTTT. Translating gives CASSFRSKINQPQHF.

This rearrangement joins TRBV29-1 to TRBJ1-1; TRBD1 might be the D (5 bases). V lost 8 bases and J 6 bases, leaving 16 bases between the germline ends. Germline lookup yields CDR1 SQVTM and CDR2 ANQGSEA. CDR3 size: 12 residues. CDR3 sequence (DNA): TGCAGCACCGACGGGACGTACCCTGAAGCTTTCTTT. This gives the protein CSTDGTYPEAFF.

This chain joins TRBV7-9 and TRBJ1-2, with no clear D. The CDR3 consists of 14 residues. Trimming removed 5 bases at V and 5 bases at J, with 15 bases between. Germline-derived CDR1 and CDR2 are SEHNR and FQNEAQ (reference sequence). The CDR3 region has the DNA TGTGCCAGCAGCCTCCCCGGCCCCGTTTATGGCTACACCTTC. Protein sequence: CASSLPGPVYGYTF.

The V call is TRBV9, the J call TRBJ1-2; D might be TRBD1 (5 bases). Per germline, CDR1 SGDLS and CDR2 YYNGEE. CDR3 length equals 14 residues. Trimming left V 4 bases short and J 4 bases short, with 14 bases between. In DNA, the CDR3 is TGTGCCAGCAGCCCCGGGAGGGGCCCCTATGGCTACACCTTC. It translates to CASSPGRGPYGYTF.

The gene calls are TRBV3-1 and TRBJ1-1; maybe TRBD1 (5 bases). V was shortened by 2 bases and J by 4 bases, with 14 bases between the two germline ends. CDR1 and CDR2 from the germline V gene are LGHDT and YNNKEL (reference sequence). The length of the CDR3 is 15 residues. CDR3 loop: CASSQPGGGSTEAFF. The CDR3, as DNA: TGTGCCAGCAGCCAACCTGGTGGGGGTAGCACTGAAGCTTTCTTT.

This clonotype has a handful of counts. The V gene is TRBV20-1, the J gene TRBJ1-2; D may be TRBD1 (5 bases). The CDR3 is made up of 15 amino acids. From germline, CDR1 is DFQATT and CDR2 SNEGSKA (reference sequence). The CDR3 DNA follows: TGCGGGGCTGAATCCGGGGTCCGCGGGATCTATGGCTACACCTTC. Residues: CGAESGVRGIYGYTF.

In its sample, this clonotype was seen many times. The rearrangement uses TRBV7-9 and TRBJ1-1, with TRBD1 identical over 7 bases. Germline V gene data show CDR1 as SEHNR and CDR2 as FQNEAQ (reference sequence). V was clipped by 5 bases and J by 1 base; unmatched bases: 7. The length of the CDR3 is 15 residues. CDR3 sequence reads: CASSARRTGNTEAFF. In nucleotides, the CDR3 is TGTGCCAGCAGCGCTAGAAGGACAGGGAACACTGAAGCTTTCTTT.

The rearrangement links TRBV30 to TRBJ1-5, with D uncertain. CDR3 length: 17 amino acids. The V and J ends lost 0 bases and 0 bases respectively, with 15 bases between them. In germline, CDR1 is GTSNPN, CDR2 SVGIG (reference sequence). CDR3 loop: CAWSVATFDYSNQPQHF. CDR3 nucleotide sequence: TGTGCCTGGAGTGTAGCCACCTTCGATTATAGCAATCAGCCCCAGCATTTT.

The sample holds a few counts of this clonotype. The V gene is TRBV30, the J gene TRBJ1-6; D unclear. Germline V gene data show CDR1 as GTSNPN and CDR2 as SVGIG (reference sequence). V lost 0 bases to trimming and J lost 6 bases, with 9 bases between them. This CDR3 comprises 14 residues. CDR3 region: CAWSVLWGNSPLHF. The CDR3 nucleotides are TGTGCCTGGAGTGTATTGTGGGGTAATTCACCCCTCCACTTT.

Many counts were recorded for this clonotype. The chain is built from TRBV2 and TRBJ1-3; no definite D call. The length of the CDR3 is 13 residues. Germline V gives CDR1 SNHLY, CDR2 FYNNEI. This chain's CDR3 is CTWRRASGNTIYF. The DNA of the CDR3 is TGTACCTGGAGACGAGCCTCTGGAAACACCATATATTTT.

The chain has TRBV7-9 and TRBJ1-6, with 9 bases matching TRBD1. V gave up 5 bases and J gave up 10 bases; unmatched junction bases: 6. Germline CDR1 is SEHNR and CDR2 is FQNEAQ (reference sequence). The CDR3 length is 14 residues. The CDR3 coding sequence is TGTGCCAGCAGCGGGGGACAGGGTCGATCACCCCTCCACTTT. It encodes CASSGGQGRSPLHF.

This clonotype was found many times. The CDR3 spells CASSRAYRGEKLFF. For the CDR3, the DNA is TGTGCCAGTAGTAGAGCCTACAGGGGTGAAAAACTGTTTTTT. This chain connects TRBV19 to TRBJ1-4, with 7 positions matching TRBD1. Germline assignment: CDR1 LNHDA and CDR2 SQIVND (reference sequence). Trimming took 4 bases from V and 7 from J; bases not matched to a gene: 6. The length of the CDR3 is 14 residues.

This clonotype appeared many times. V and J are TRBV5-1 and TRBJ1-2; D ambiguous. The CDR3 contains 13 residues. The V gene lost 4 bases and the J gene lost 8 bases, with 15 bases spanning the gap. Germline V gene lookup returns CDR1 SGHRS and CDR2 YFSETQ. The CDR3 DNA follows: TGCGCCAGCAGCGCTGACGGGCGGGGAGGCTACACCTTC. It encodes CASSADGRGGYTF.

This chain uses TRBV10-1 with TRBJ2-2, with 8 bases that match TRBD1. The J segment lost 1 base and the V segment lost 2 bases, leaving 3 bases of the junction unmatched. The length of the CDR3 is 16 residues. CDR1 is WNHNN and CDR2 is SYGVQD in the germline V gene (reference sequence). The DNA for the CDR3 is TGCGCCAGCAGTGAGGGGACAGGTCGGAACACCGGGGAGCTGTTTTTT. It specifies CASSEGTGRNTGELFF.

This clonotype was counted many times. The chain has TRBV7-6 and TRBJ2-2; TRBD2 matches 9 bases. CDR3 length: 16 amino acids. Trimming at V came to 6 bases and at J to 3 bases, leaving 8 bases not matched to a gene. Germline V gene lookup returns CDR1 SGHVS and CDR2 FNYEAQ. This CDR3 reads CASSKRGAGDTGELFF. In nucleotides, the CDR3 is TGTGCCAGCAGTAAGCGGGGGGCCGGGGACACCGGGGAGCTGTTTTTT.

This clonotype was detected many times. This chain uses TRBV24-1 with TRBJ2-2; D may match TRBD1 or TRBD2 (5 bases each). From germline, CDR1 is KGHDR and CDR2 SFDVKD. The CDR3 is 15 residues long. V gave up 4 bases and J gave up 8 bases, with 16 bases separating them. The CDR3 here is CATSDPQGVSGELFF. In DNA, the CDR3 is TGTGCCACCAGTGACCCCCAGGGAGTATCTGGGGAGCTGTTTTTT.

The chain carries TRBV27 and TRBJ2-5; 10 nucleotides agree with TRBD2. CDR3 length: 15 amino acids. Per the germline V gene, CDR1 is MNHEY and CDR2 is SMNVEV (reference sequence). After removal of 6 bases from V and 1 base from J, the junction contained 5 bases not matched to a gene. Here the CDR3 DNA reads TGTGCCAGCAGCCTAGGACTAGCGGCCCAAGAGACCCAGTACTTC. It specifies CASSLGLAAQETQYF.

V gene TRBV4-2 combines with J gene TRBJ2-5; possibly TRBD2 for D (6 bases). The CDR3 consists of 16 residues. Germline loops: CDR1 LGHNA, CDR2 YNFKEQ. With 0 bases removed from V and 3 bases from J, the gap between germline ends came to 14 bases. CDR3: CASSQDKERVKETQYF. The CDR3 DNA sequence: TGTGCCAGCAGCCAAGATAAGGAGCGGGTAAAAGAGACCCAGTACTTC.

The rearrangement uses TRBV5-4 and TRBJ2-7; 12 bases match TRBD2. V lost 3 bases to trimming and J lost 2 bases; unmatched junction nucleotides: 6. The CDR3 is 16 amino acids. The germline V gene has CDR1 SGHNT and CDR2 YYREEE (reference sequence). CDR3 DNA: TGTGCCAGCAGCTCCCAGACTAGCGGGAGTGCCTACGAGCAGTACTTC. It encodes CASSSQTSGSAYEQYF.